Shown below are 30 T cell receptor beta chains from a single sample sequenced in a study of somatic mutations in cytotoxic T cells in rheumatoid arthritis. Clones were sequenced by immunoSEQ multiplex PCR, and TCRdb holds only the in-frame ones, with some missing. The table includes 15,000 to 20,000 clones, 60% to 85% detected once. What was sequenced was CD8+ T cells sorted from blood. The receptors come from an adult with rheumatoid arthritis.

This clone was observed a few times. The rearrangement links TRBV7-9 to TRBJ2-7; D remains unclear. Trimming pared 3 bases from V and 6 bases from J, leaving 9 bases between. Per germline, CDR1 SEHNR and CDR2 FQNEAQ (reference sequence). The CDR3 is made up of 12 amino acids. In nucleotides, the CDR3 is TGTGCCAGCAGCTTGGTGAGTTCCGAGCAGTACTTC. It codes for CASSLVSSEQYF. Full variable domain (outside the CDR3, taken from reference TRBV7-9 and TRBJ2-7): DTGVSQNPRHKITKRGQNVTFRCDPISEHNRLYWYRQTLGQGPEFLTYFQNEAQLEKSRLLSDRFSAERPKGSFSTLEIQRTEQGDSAMYLCASSLVSSEQYFGPGTRLTVT.

In this sample, this clone turned up once. This chain uses TRBV5-1 with TRBJ2-2, with a tentative D call TRBD1 (6 bases). V lost 4 bases to trimming and J lost 4 bases, with 11 bases between them. CDR1 is SGHRS, CDR2 YFSETQ, per germline. The CDR3 is 14 residues long. The CDR3 region is CASSGGQLTGELFF. In DNA form, the CDR3 reads TGCGCCAGCAGCGGAGGACAGCTCACCGGGGAGCTGTTTTTT.

This chain joins TRBV14 and TRBJ1-4, with TRBD1 identical over 8 bases. Germline V gene lookup returns CDR1 SGHDN and CDR2 FVKESK. After removal of 6 bases from V and 8 bases from J, the junction contained 14 bases not matched to a gene. This CDR3 contains 16 residues. The CDR3, as DNA: TGTGCCAGCAGGAACTATCCCGGGACAGGACACGAAAAACTGTTTTTT. It encodes CASRNYPGTGHEKLFF.

This clone was seen just once. The V gene is TRBV10-2, the J gene TRBJ2-3; TRBD2 aligns across 8 bases. CDR1 and CDR2 (germline): WSHSY, SAAADI. Losses at the gene ends were 3 bases for V and 4 bases for J; bases not matched to a gene: 3. The CDR3 spans 14 residues. In nucleotides, the CDR3 is TGCGCCAGCAGTGACCGGGGGGGGCCAGATACGCAGTATTTT. It codes for CASSDRGGPDTQYF.

The rearrangement uses TRBV9 and TRBJ2-2, with 9 bases matching TRBD2. Losses at the gene ends were 3 bases for V and 1 base for J; bases not matched to a gene: 1. The CDR3 has 15 residues. Germline CDR1 is SGDLS and CDR2 is YYNGEE. The CDR3 is CASSDSGGNTGELFF. The CDR3 DNA reads as TGTGCCAGCAGCGATAGCGGGGGGAACACCGGGGAGCTGTTTTTT.

V is TRBV7-9 and J is TRBJ1-5; maybe TRBD1 (6 bases). CDR1 SEHNR and CDR2 FQNEAQ come from the germline V gene (reference sequence). V was trimmed by 0 bases and J by 4 bases, leaving 13 bases between them. The CDR3 is made up of 16 amino acids. CDR3 sequence (DNA): TGTGCCAGCAGCTTAGCGCGGGACACTGGAAATCAGCCCCAGCATTTT. Translation: CASSLARDTGNQPQHF.

V is TRBV18 and J is TRBJ2-7; TRBD1 is a possible D gene (6 bases). The CDR3 has 13 amino acids. Germline V gene lookup returns CDR1 KGHSH and CDR2 LQKENI. V lost 3 bases and J lost 3, with 9 bases in between. CDR3 amino acids: CASSPQDSYEQYF. Written as DNA, the CDR3 is TGTGCCAGCTCACCGCAGGACAGCTACGAGCAGTACTTC.

This clone was detected only a few times. This chain connects TRBV7-6 to TRBJ2-7, with D unclear. The germline V gene has CDR1 SGHVS and CDR2 FNYEAQ. This CDR3 is built from 13 residues. Deletions cut 5 bases from V and 3 bases from J, with 11 bases between. The CDR3 nucleotides read TGTGCCAGCAGCCGGACGGAATACTACGAGCAGTACTTC. Protein sequence: CASSRTEYYEQYF.

The chain carries TRBV27 and TRBJ2-1, with 10 bases fitting TRBD2. The CDR3 has 15 residues. Trimming took 3 bases from V and 7 from J; bases not matched to a gene: 6. CDR1 and CDR2 (germline): MNHEY, SMNVEV (reference sequence). The CDR3 coding sequence is TGTGCCAGCAGTTTCTTCTCTAGCGGGGGAAATGAGCAGTTCTTC. It yields the protein CASSFFSSGGNEQFF.

The chain is built from TRBV7-9 and TRBJ2-2; 8 positions agree with TRBD2. Germline loops: CDR1 SEHNR, CDR2 FQNEAQ (reference sequence). The CDR3 sequence is 15 residues long. Trimming took 6 bases from V and 5 from J; bases not matched to a gene: 8. The DNA for the CDR3 is TGTGCCAGCAGTCTCCGGGGGGGCCAGACCGGGGAGCTGTTTTTT. Encoded protein: CASSLRGGQTGELFF. The full variable domain, with the rest looked up from reference TRBV7-9 and TRBJ2-2, is DTGVSQNPRHKITKRGQNVTFRCDPISEHNRLYWYRQTLGQGPEFLTYFQNEAQLEKSRLLSDRFSAERPKGSFSTLEIQRTEQGDSAMYLCASSLRGGQTGELFFGEGSRLTVL.

Only one count was recorded for this clone. CDR3 region: CASSLWEDRIYGYTF. CDR3 in DNA: TGTGCCAGCAGCTTATGGGAAGACAGAATCTATGGCTACACCTTC. This rearrangement joins TRBV7-9 to TRBJ1-2; D may be TRBD1 (5 bases). Germline CDR1 SEHNR, CDR2 FQNEAQ (reference sequence). CDR3 size: 15 residues. Trimming pared 2 bases from V and 4 bases from J, leaving 14 bases between. The variable domain in full, with the rest retrieved from reference TRBV7-9 and TRBJ1-2, is DTGVSQNPRHKITKRGQNVTFRCDPISEHNRLYWYRQTLGQGPEFLTYFQNEAQLEKSRLLSDRFSAERPKGSFSTLEIQRTEQGDSAMYLCASSLWEDRIYGYTFGSGTRLTVV.

V and J are TRBV6-6 and TRBJ2-7, with 10 bases lining up with TRBD1. The ends lost 6 bases at V and 3 bases at J; junction bases unmatched: 8. The CDR3 has 15 residues. In germline, CDR1 is MNHNY, CDR2 SVGAGI (reference sequence). The CDR3 DNA sequence: TGTGCCAGCAGGTCACCCGGGACAGGGGACTACGAGCAGTACTTC. Translated, it gives CASRSPGTGDYEQYF.

This chain uses TRBV11-2 with TRBJ2-1; weak D call: TRBD2 (6 bases). The CDR3 is 15 amino acids. CDR1 SGHAT and CDR2 FQNNGV come from the germline V gene. V was clipped by 1 base and J by 14 bases, with 21 bases between them. This chain's CDR3 is CASSLGMGWREKEFF. The CDR3 bases are TGTGCCAGCAGCTTAGGTATGGGTTGGAGGGAGAAGGAGTTCTTC.

The chain links TRBV10-3 to TRBJ2-5; 7 bases line up with TRBD1. V lost 5 bases, J lost 2 bases, and 2 bases stayed unmatched. This CDR3 is built from 13 residues. Germline CDR1 and CDR2: ENHRY and SYGVKD. This CDR3 is CAISWDRQETQYF. DNA of the CDR3: TGTGCCATCAGTTGGGACAGACAAGAGACCCAGTACTTC.

V is TRBV27 and J is TRBJ1-2; D possibly corresponds to TRBD1 (6 bases). The CDR3 extends over 13 amino acids. Per germline, CDR1 MNHEY and CDR2 SMNVEV (reference sequence). V lost 5 bases to trimming and J lost 1 base, with 8 bases between them. This chain's CDR3 is CASSTGYNYGYTF. CDR3 DNA: TGTGCCAGCAGTACAGGGTATAACTATGGCTACACCTTC.

The V call is TRBV20-1, the J call TRBJ1-2; D may be TRBD1 (5 bases). This CDR3 spans 11 amino acids. The V end was cut by 8 bases, the J end by 5 bases, with 12 bases between. The germline CDR1 and CDR2 sequences are DFQATT and SNEGSKA (reference sequence). Here the CDR3 DNA reads TGCAGTACGTGGGGGGGATATGGCTACACCTTC. Translating gives CSTWGGYGYTF.

This clone occurred a few times. The chain links TRBV11-2 to TRBJ1-1, with D possibly matching TRBD1 (5 bases). The CDR3 contains 13 residues. Deletions cut 3 bases from V and 6 bases from J, with 11 bases between. Germline-derived CDR1 and CDR2 are SGHAT and FQNNGV. CDR3 residues: CASSFSRDPEAFF. The CDR3 coding sequence is TGTGCCAGCAGCTTCTCCAGGGACCCTGAAGCTTTCTTT. The variable domain in full, with the rest retrieved from reference TRBV11-2 and TRBJ1-1, is EAGVAQSPRYKIIEKRQSVAFWCNPISGHATLYWYQQILGQGPKLLIQFQNNGVVDDSQLPKDRFSAERLKGVDSTLKIQPAKLEDSAVYLCASSFSRDPEAFFGQGTRLTVV.

This sequence joins TRBV14 and TRBJ2-1, with D hard to call. V shed 0 bases and J shed 0 bases, with 9 bases lying between them. This CDR3 has 16 residues. CDR1 is SGHDN, CDR2 FVKESK, per germline. The chain's CDR3 is CASSQDRLSSYNEQFF. Written as DNA, the CDR3 is TGTGCCAGCAGCCAAGACCGCTTAAGCTCCTACAATGAGCAGTTCTTC.

CDR3: CASRTGAYGYTF. For the CDR3, the DNA is TGTGCCAGCAGAACGGGGGCCTATGGCTACACCTTC. The chain combines TRBV25-1 with TRBJ1-2; D is possibly TRBD1 (6 bases). The CDR3 contains 12 residues. Trimming took 6 bases from V and 4 from J, leaving 9 bases between them. Germline V lookup: CDR1 MGHDK, CDR2 SYGVNS.

The genes are TRBV4-2 and TRBJ2-1; D tentatively fits TRBD1 or TRBD2 (5 bases each). Per germline, CDR1 LGHNA and CDR2 YNFKEQ. The V end was cut by 4 bases, the J end by 2 bases, with 18 bases between. The CDR3 loop spans 17 amino acids. The CDR3 nucleotides are TGTGCCAGCAGCCCCCGAGGGCCCCAGGGCCCCTACAATGAGCAGTTCTTC. This gives the protein CASSPRGPQGPYNEQFF.

CDR3 loop: CASSQSVGAQHF. CDR3 coding DNA: TGCGCCAGCAGCCAATCCGTGGGGGCCCAGCATTTT. The rearrangement uses TRBV4-1 and TRBJ1-5; tentative D call: TRBD1 (5 bases). Germline V CDR1 and CDR2: MGHRA, YSYEKL. The CDR3 totals 12 residues. Trimming took 2 bases from V and 11 from J, leaving 10 bases between them.

This clone was seen a few times. The CDR3 DNA is TGTGCCAGCAGCTTAGGGGGAATCCAGGAAGCTTTCTTT. It is translated as CASSLGGIQEAFF. The genes are TRBV7-9 and TRBJ1-1; D gene unclear. The CDR3 is made up of 13 amino acids. V lost 1 base to trimming and J lost 8 bases, with 11 bases between them. CDR1 is SEHNR and CDR2 is FQNEAQ in the germline V gene (reference sequence).

The rearrangement uses TRBV27 and TRBJ2-1; tentatively, D is TRBD2 (5 bases). Germline CDR1 and CDR2: MNHEY and SMNVEV (reference sequence). There are 16 residues in the CDR3. With 5 bases removed from V and 6 bases from J, the gap between germline ends came to 20 bases. The CDR3 here is CASSPSIGETFNEQFF. The CDR3 DNA sequence: TGTGCCAGCAGTCCATCGATCGGGGAAACTTTCAATGAGCAGTTCTTC.

The CDR3 DNA sequence: TGTGCCAGTAGTATAAATCGGCGGTTTAGTTCACCCCTCCACTTT. It specifies CASSINRRFSSPLHF. The chain carries TRBV19 and TRBJ1-6; D uncertain. The V and J ends lost 2 bases and 9 bases respectively, with 14 bases between them. Germline V lookup: CDR1 LNHDA, CDR2 SQIVND (reference sequence). The CDR3 is made up of 15 amino acids.

The chain recombines TRBV11-2 with TRBJ2-5; 9 bases align to TRBD2. CDR1 is SGHAT and CDR2 is FQNNGV in the germline V gene. J was trimmed by 7 bases and V by 1 base; bases with no gene match: 13. The CDR3 sequence is 17 residues long. CDR3 loop: CASSLVAGDPPDATQYF. CDR3 in DNA: TGTGCCAGCAGCTTAGTAGCGGGGGACCCTCCAGATGCGACCCAGTACTTC. The whole variable domain, remainder taken from reference TRBV11-2 and TRBJ2-5, is EAGVAQSPRYKIIEKRQSVAFWCNPISGHATLYWYQQILGQGPKLLIQFQNNGVVDDSQLPKDRFSAERLKGVDSTLKIQPAKLEDSAVYLCASSLVAGDPPDATQYFGPGTRLLVL.

The chain is built from TRBV6-1 and TRBJ1-2; 7 bases are a match to TRBD1. V shed 6 bases and J 7 bases; nucleotides not matched to a gene: 14. CDR1 is MNHNS, CDR2 SASEGT, per germline. The CDR3 totals 15 residues. CDR3 protein: CASRETDRAGGGYTF. The CDR3, as DNA: TGTGCCAGCAGGGAGACCGACAGGGCGGGAGGTGGCTACACCTTC.

The chain combines TRBV6-5 with TRBJ1-2; 9 bases line up with TRBD1. CDR3 length equals 15 residues. CDR1 and CDR2 from the germline V gene are MNHEY and SVGAGI. Germline trimming cut 6 bases from V and 8 bases from J; bases unmatched to any gene: 13. CDR3 sequence (DNA): TGTGCCAGCAGCCAGGGGCCACAGGGGGCGCGAGGCTACACCTTC. This translates into CASSQGPQGARGYTF.

In DNA form, the CDR3 reads TGTGCAAATTCGCCCCCCGAGGACGGGGATTTATTCTACGAGCAGTACTTC. Residues: CANSPPEDGDLFYEQYF. The rearrangement joins TRBV12-2 to TRBJ2-7; the tabulated D call, TRBD2, remains unverified against the DNA. TRBV12-2 has pseudogene status. The CDR3 contains 17 residues.

The V gene is TRBV11-2, the J gene TRBJ2-7; TRBD1 aligns across 8 bases. The CDR3 sequence is 15 residues long. The V and J ends lost 3 bases and 0 bases, in that order; junction bases with no gene match: 4. Germline V gene lookup returns CDR1 SGHAT and CDR2 FQNNGV. The CDR3 region has the DNA TGTGCCAGCAGCTTTGACAGGGGCGACTCCTACGAGCAGTACTTC. This codes for CASSFDRGDSYEQYF. The full variable domain, rest sourced from reference TRBV11-2 and TRBJ2-7, is EAGVAQSPRYKIIEKRQSVAFWCNPISGHATLYWYQQILGQGPKLLIQFQNNGVVDDSQLPKDRFSAERLKGVDSTLKIQPAKLEDSAVYLCASSFDRGDSYEQYFGPGTRLTVT.

This chain links TRBV5-1 with TRBJ2-7, with D perhaps given as TRBD1 or TRBD2 (6 bases each). Trimming removed 0 bases at V and 4 bases at J, with 11 bases between. This CDR3 is built from 14 residues. The V gene's germline CDR1 is SGHRS and CDR2 YFSETQ. CDR3 DNA: TGCGCCAGCAGCTTGGTCCAGGGGAGGTACGAGCAGTACTTC. Its translation is CASSLVQGRYEQYF.